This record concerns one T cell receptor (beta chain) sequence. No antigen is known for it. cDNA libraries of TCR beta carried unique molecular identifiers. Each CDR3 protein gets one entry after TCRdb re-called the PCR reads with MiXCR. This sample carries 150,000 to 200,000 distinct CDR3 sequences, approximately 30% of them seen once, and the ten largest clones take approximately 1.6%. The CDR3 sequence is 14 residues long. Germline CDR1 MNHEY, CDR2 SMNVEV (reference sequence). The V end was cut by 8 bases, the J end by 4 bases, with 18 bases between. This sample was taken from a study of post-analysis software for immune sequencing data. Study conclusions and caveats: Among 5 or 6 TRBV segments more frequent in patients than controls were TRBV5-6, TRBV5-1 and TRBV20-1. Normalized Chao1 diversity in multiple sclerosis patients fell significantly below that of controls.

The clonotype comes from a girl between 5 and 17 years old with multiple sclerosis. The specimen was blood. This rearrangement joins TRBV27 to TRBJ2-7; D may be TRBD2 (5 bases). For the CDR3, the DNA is TGTGCCAGCGCCCCGGGTGGACTCCGATACGAGCAGTACTTC. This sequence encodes CASAPGGLRYEQYF.